The rows below give T cell receptor beta chains drawn from one sample of a study of blood T cell repertoires in COVID-19. Profiled with immunoSEQ multiplex PCR; TCRdb holds only in-frame clones, not every one. The repertoire has roughly 100,000 clones, approximately 86% of them found once; the top ten carry about 1.8%. Sequencing used peripheral blood. These receptors came from a man at least 80 years old with acute or convalescent COVID-19. Both conserved end residues are part of each CDR3. A D gene is named only where the DNA matches it firmly. A clone size is listed for some rows: how often the clone was seen (once, few, many), or a class if it is expanded.

clone_size j_call v_call d_call cdr3_aa cdr3_nt
. TRBJ2-7 TRBV9 . CASSASGNTYEQYF TGTGCCAGCAGCGCCAGCGGAAATACCTACGAGCAGTACTTC
. TRBJ2-1 TRBV7-9 TRBD2 CASSLQSGRAYNEQFF TGTGCCAGCAGCTTACAAAGCGGGAGGGCCTACAATGAGCAGTTCTTC
. TRBJ1-2 TRBV5-4 . CASSLGGGDRGYTF TGTGCCAGCAGCTTAGGGGGGGGCGACAGGGGCTACACCTTC
. TRBJ1-6 TRBV9 . CASSEEATRAYNSPLHF TGTGCCAGCAGCGAGGAGGCGACTCGCGCCTATAATTCACCCCTCCACTTT
. TRBJ2-5 TRBV9 TRBD2 CASSGRTSWGGETQYF TGTGCCAGCAGCGGACGGACTAGCTGGGGGGGAGAGACCCAGTACTTC
. TRBJ1-4 TRBV28 . CASSLRRRLFF TGTGCCAGCAGTTTAAGGCGGAGGCTGTTTTTT
. TRBJ2-5 TRBV28 . CASRPQGTETQYF TGTGCCAGCAGACCCCAGGGTACGGAGACCCAGTACTTC
. TRBJ1-2 TRBV6-5 TRBD1 CASSLQGTDGYTF TGTGCCAGCAGTTTACAGGGGACCGACGGCTACACCTTC
once TRBJ2-3 TRBV7-2 TRBD2 CASSLGTSSTQYF TGTGCCAGCAGCTTAGGGACTAGTAGTACGCAGTATTTT
. TRBJ1-2 TRBV3-1/TRBV3-2 . CASSQDVRGSLGYTF TGTGCCAGCAGCCAAGACGTCAGGGGTTCCTTGGGCTACACCTTC
. TRBJ2-4 TRBV28 . CATLQGGAKNIQYF TGTGCCACCCTACAGGGTGGGGCCAAAAACATTCAGTACTTC
few TRBJ1-3 TRBV30 . CAWSVHRSSGNTIYF TGTGCCTGGAGTGTACACAGGTCCTCTGGAAACACCATATATTTT
. TRBJ2-2 TRBV7-2 . CASSPQKGSGSGELFF TGTGCCAGCAGCCCCCAGAAGGGTTCGGGGTCCGGGGAGCTGTTTTTT
. TRBJ2-7 TRBV29-1 TRBD1 CSAGTGDHEQYF TGCAGCGCGGGGACAGGGGACCACGAGCAGTACTTC
. TRBJ2-3 TRBV5-1 TRBD2 CASSLVPLAGGSTDTQYF TGCGCCAGCAGCTTGGTGCCCCTAGCGGGAGGTAGCACAGATACGCAGTATTTT
. TRBJ2-7 TRBV28 TRBD1 CASRGVRTGGTYEQYF TGTGCCAGCAGGGGGGTTCGAACAGGGGGAACCTACGAGCAGTACTTC
. TRBJ2-7 TRBV7-6 . CASTLFRGTYEQYF TGTGCCAGCACCCTATTCAGGGGTACCTACGAGCAGTACTTC
once TRBJ2-7 TRBV4-1 . CASSQTSLMDEQYF TGCGCCAGCAGCCAGACTAGTTTGATGGACGAGCAGTACTTC
once TRBJ2-7 TRBV5-4 TRBD2 CASSRGEGIYEQYF TGTGCCAGCAGCCGTGGGGAGGGTATATACGAGCAGTACTTC
. TRBJ2-1 TRBV6-2/TRBV6-3 TRBD2 CASSRGTSGSREQFF TGTGCCAGCAGTCGCGGGACTAGCGGGAGTCGTGAGCAGTTCTTC
. TRBJ2-1 TRBV6-2/TRBV6-3 TRBD2 CASSLLTSGRSSYNEQFF TGTGCCAGCAGTCTCCTGACTAGCGGGCGGAGCTCCTACAATGAGCAGTTCTTC
. TRBJ2-2 TRBV5-1 . CASSWRGRDTGELFF TGCGCCAGCAGCTGGAGGGGACGGGACACCGGGGAGCTGTTTTTT
. TRBJ1-5 TRBV28 TRBD1 CASRFTGGIRQPQHF TGTGCCAGCAGGTTCACAGGGGGCATTCGTCAGCCCCAGCATTTT
. TRBJ2-7 TRBV7-8 TRBD1 CASSNTGTGESYEQYF TGTGCCAGCAGCAACACCGGGACAGGGGAATCCTACGAGCAGTACTTC
. TRBJ2-7 TRBV7-2 . CASSTRTGAGVEQYF TGTGCCAGCAGCACCAGGACGGGGGCGGGGGTCGAGCAGTACTTC
. TRBJ1-6 TRBV27 TRBD1 CASTHRGENSPLHF TGTGCCAGCACCCACAGGGGGGAAAATTCACCCCTCCACTTT
. TRBJ2-3 TRBV7-6 TRBD2 CASSPGGAGRTDTQYF TGTGCCAGCAGCCCCGGGGGGGCGGGAAGAACAGATACGCAGTATTTT
few TRBJ1-2 TRBV12-3/TRBV12-4 . CASRLGGGYGYTF TGTGCCAGCAGACTCGGGGGGGGCTATGGCTACACCTTC
. TRBJ2-7 TRBV24-1 . CATSAYGQGGSYEQYF TGTGCCACCAGTGCCTACGGGCAGGGGGGATCCTACGAGCAGTACTTC
. TRBJ2-3 TRBV15 TRBD2 CATSRGLAGESDTQYF TGTGCCACCAGCAGAGGACTAGCGGGAGAATCAGATACGCAGTATTTT
. TRBJ2-1 TRBV11-2 TRBD2 CASSVLSGASYNEQFF TGTGCCAGCAGCGTCCTTAGCGGGGCCTCCTACAATGAGCAGTTCTTC
. TRBJ2-7 TRBV28 . CASRPSGVGSYEQYF TGTGCCAGCAGACCCAGCGGAGTGGGATCCTACGAGCAGTACTTC
. TRBJ2-7 TRBV20-1 TRBD2 CSASSASGEQYF TGCAGTGCTAGTTCGGCTAGCGGCGAGCAGTACTTC
. TRBJ2-1 TRBV2 TRBD2 CASSERASGYNEQFF TGTGCCAGCAGTGAACGGGCTAGCGGATACAATGAGCAGTTCTTC
. TRBJ2-2 TRBV7-2 . CASSLVASNTGELFF TGTGCCAGCAGCTTGGTGGCTTCGAACACCGGGGAGCTGTTTTTT
. TRBJ2-2 TRBV7-2 . CASSSPGLNTGELFF TGTGCCAGCAGCTCCCCGGGACTCAACACCGGGGAGCTGTTTTTT
. TRBJ2-7 TRBV6-2/TRBV6-3 . CASSYGLGGSSYEQYF TGTGCCAGCAGTTACGGTCTAGGCGGTTCCTCCTACGAGCAGTACTTC
. TRBJ2-3 TRBV14 . CASSQMGSRTQYF TGTGCCAGCAGCCAAATGGGTAGCCGTACGCAGTATTTT
few TRBJ2-1 TRBV5-5 . CASSVQGPSYNEQFF TGTGCCAGCAGCGTACAGGGTCCCTCCTACAATGAGCAGTTCTTC
. TRBJ2-2 TRBV5-4 TRBD2 CASSLGLASAGELFF TGTGCCAGCAGCTTGGGACTAGCGTCGGCCGGGGAGCTGTTTTTT
. TRBJ1-4 TRBV4-1 . CASSQASSANEKLFF TGCGCCAGCAGCCAAGCCTCCTCCGCTAATGAAAAACTGTTTTTT
. TRBJ2-7 TRBV4-2 . CASSQEVSGNAYEQYF TGTGCCAGCAGCCAAGAAGTTAGCGGAAACGCCTACGAGCAGTACTTC
. TRBJ2-1 TRBV3-1/TRBV3-2 TRBD2 CASSPTAGGREQFF TGTGCCAGCAGCCCCACGGCGGGAGGGCGTGAGCAGTTCTTC
. TRBJ2-1 TRBV4-3 . CASSQDLSSGTYNEQFF TGCGCCAGCAGCCAAGATCTCAGCAGCGGCACCTACAATGAGCAGTTCTTC
few TRBJ2-7 TRBV27 TRBD2 CASRRTSGYEQYF TGTGCCAGCCGGAGGACTAGCGGATACGAGCAGTACTTC
. TRBJ1-2 TRBV28 . CASSSLKSFYGYTF TGTGCCAGCAGTAGCTTAAAGAGTTTCTATGGCTACACCTTC
. TRBJ2-7 TRBV28 TRBD2 CASTRTSGRIYEQYF TGTGCCAGCACCCGGACTAGCGGGAGAATTTACGAGCAGTACTTC
. TRBJ2-3 TRBV29-1 TRBD2 CSVATSGLGADTQYF TGCAGCGTTGCGACTAGCGGGTTGGGGGCAGATACGCAGTATTTT
. TRBJ2-7 TRBV19 TRBD1 CASSSYRGIYEQYF TGTGCCAGTAGTAGCTACAGGGGAATCTACGAGCAGTACTTC
. TRBJ1-2 TRBV5-1 TRBD1 CASSLPGQARGYTF TGCGCCAGCAGCTTGCCCGGACAGGCCAGGGGCTACACCTTC
. TRBJ2-5 TRBV5-1 . CASSPGVASETQYF TGCGCCAGCAGCCCCGGGGTAGCGAGCGAGACCCAGTACTTC
once TRBJ2-3 TRBV6-2/TRBV6-3 . CASSYRGRTDTQYF TGTGCCAGCAGTTATCGGGGGAGAACAGATACGCAGTATTTT
. TRBJ2-1 TRBV19 . CASSPPGSRSYNEQFF TGTGCCAGTAGTCCCCCCGGGAGTCGCTCCTACAATGAGCAGTTCTTC
once TRBJ1-1 TRBV6-2/TRBV6-3 . CASSYPAWAGENTEAFF TGTGCCAGCAGTTACCCCGCCTGGGCAGGGGAGAACACTGAAGCTTTCTTT
once TRBJ1-2 TRBV12-3/TRBV12-4 . CASSLSRVGGYTF TGTGCCAGCAGTTTGTCCAGGGTAGGTGGCTACACCTTC
. TRBJ2-1 TRBV28 . CASSSPAGSRNEQFF TGTGCCAGCAGTTCCCCCGCGGGTAGCCGCAATGAGCAGTTCTTC
. TRBJ1-2 TRBV6-4 TRBD1 CASSPGQGNRMDGYTF TGTGCCAGCAGCCCGGGACAGGGGAACAGAATGGATGGCTACACCTTC
. TRBJ1-2 TRBV15 TRBD1 CATSTPYGQGPENTF TGTGCCACCAGCACCCCATACGGACAGGGCCCGGAGAACACCTTC
. TRBJ1-4 TRBV3-1/TRBV3-2 . CASSQVGRGKEKLFF TGTGCCAGCAGCCAAGTCGGTCGGGGAAAGGAAAAACTGTTTTTT
. TRBJ2-5 TRBV7-2 . CASSLALRETQYF TGTGCCAGCAGCTTAGCTCTTCGGGAGACCCAGTACTTC